This TCR beta chain came from a study of OX40 agonist ivuxolimab in advanced cancers. Profiled with immunoSEQ multiplex PCR; TCRdb holds only in-frame clones, not every one. Of about 8,000 clones in the sample, roughly 71% are singletons; the top ten hold roughly 50%. The CDR3 consists of 17 residues. V dropped 1 base and J dropped 4; count of bases not matched to a gene: 6. Germline loops: CDR1 MRHNA, CDR2 SNTAGT. The specimen was CD4+ or CD8+ T cells sorted from blood, collected in a trial of the OX40 agonist ivuxolimab. The sequence derives from an adult with an advanced solid tumor such as melanoma, head and neck, liver or kidney cancer. This chain connects TRBV6-4 to TRBJ2-1; TRBD2 agrees at 11 bases. CDR3 sequence (DNA): TGTGCCAGCAGTGACTTAGCGGGGGGGCCCGGTTACAATGAGCAGTTCTTC. Translated, it gives CASSDLAGGPGYNEQFF.